This TCR beta chain is from a study of OX40 agonist ivuxolimab in advanced cancers. This CDR3 has 11 amino acids. Germline lookup yields CDR1 LNHDA and CDR2 SQIVND (reference sequence). V was clipped by 10 bases and J by 8 bases, with 14 bases between them. Note on this clone: Its specificity is not known.

The repertoire was sequenced with immunoSEQ multiplex PCR; TCRdb's copy has only in-frame clones and lacks some. The sample includes about 79,000 clones, 94% seen only once; the top ten take 8.5% to 10%. Study-wide results and caveats: No antigen was identified for the clonally expanded peripheral T cells.

The TCR comes from an adult with an advanced solid tumor such as melanoma, head and neck, liver or kidney cancer. This chain links TRBV19 with TRBJ1-2, with D perhaps matching TRBD1 (5 bases). Specimen: CD4+ or CD8+ T cells sorted from blood, collected in a trial of the OX40 agonist ivuxolimab. In DNA, the CDR3 is TGTGCCACGGGGGAGGGTGGCGGCTACACCTTC. Translated, it gives CATGEGGGYTF.